The 28 T cell receptor beta chains below were found in one sample sequenced in a study of Ad26.COV2.S vaccination and SARS-CoV-2 variants. Some clones are missing from TCRdb's copy, which holds only in-frame ones; the method was immunoSEQ multiplex PCR. The sample holds approximately 280,000 clones; around 87% are singletons and the top ten take around 3.5%. The sample's treatment: about 20 received Ad26.COV2.S at low or high dose, single or two shots; 5 received placebo; per-sample allocation not given. Specimen acquisition occurred on day 63 following the initial vaccine or placebo injection. Source: peripheral blood, taken in a trial of Ad26.COV2.S vaccine versus placebo. The receptor set was obtained from a person aged 18 to 59 who received the Ad26.COV2.S COVID-19 vaccine or a placebo.

The chain combines TRBV10-1 with TRBJ1-4; 7 nucleotides line up with TRBD1. Germline trimming cut 7 bases from V and 7 bases from J; bases unmatched to any gene: 6. Germline assignment: CDR1 WNHNN and CDR2 SYGVQD (reference sequence). The CDR3 runs 13 residues. CDR3 loop: CASKEGAGEKLFF. The CDR3 DNA follows: TGCGCCAGCAAGGAGGGGGCTGGTGAAAAACTGTTTTTT.

The V and J genes are TRBV7-8 and TRBJ1-1; D is unresolved. CDR1 is SGHVS and CDR2 is FQNEAQ in the germline V gene. V lost 2 bases to trimming and J lost 5 bases, with 9 bases between them. This CDR3 contains 13 residues. In DNA form, the CDR3 reads TGTGCCAGCAGCTTAATAGGGAGTACTGAAGCTTTCTTT. Amino acid sequence: CASSLIGSTEAFF.

This clone was seen once. This sequence joins TRBV25-1 and TRBJ2-2; weak D call: TRBD1 (6 bases). V was clipped by 6 bases and J by 2 bases, with 10 bases between them. Germline V gives CDR1 MGHDK, CDR2 SYGVNS. CDR3 length: 14 residues. The CDR3: CASSRDTNTGELFF. In DNA form, the CDR3 reads TGTGCCAGCAGCCGGGACACCAACACCGGGGAGCTGTTTTTT.

This rearrangement joins TRBV7-2 to TRBJ2-3; no reliable D call. The CDR3 loop spans 11 amino acids. Trimming removed 6 bases at V and 9 bases at J, with 10 bases between. Germline CDR1 SGHTA, CDR2 FQGNSA. The CDR3, as DNA: TGTGCCAGCAGTCCCCCCCCGACGCAGTATTTT. This sequence encodes CASSPPPTQYF.

V is TRBV9 and J is TRBJ2-1; 7 positions match TRBD1. This CDR3 is built from 15 residues. V lost 2 bases, J lost 4 bases, and 6 bases stayed unmatched. Germline CDR1 SGDLS, CDR2 YYNGEE. This CDR3 reads CASSVLGTAYNEQFF. CDR3 in DNA: TGTGCCAGCAGCGTGCTGGGGACAGCATACAATGAGCAGTTCTTC.

The CDR3 spells CASLTGSSVIGYTF. For the CDR3, the DNA is TGTGCCAGCTTGACAGGGTCATCGGTTATTGGCTACACCTTC. V gene TRBV6-6 combines with J gene TRBJ1-2, with 7 positions matching TRBD1. The CDR3 loop spans 14 amino acids. Germline assignment: CDR1 MNHNY and CDR2 SVGAGI (reference sequence). J lost 7 bases, V lost 8 bases, and 13 bases had no gene match.

This chain connects TRBV3-1 (or the pseudogene TRBV3-2) to TRBJ2-7; D assignment may be TRBD1 or TRBD2 (5 bases each). Per the germline V gene, CDR1 is LGHDT and CDR2 is YNNKEL (reference sequence). This CDR3 comprises 12 residues. Trimming took 4 bases from V and 3 from J, leaving 7 bases between them. CDR3 sequence: CASSRGYYEQYF. The CDR3 DNA follows: TGTGCCAGCAGCCGGGGGTACTACGAGCAGTACTTC.

The chain recombines TRBV11-2 with TRBJ2-2; the D is unclear. CDR1 is SGHAT and CDR2 is FQNNGV in the germline V gene. This CDR3 region has 14 residues. Trimming stripped 0 bases from V and 7 bases from J, with 9 bases between. CDR3 nucleotides: TGTGCCAGCAGCTTAGAATGGGAAAGCGGGGAGCTGTTTTTT. Translating gives CASSLEWESGELFF.

This clone has only one observation. The V gene is TRBV7-9, the J gene TRBJ2-2; D perhaps matches TRBD1 (6 bases). This CDR3 has 13 amino acids. The V end was cut by 4 bases, the J end by 7 bases, with 10 bases between. In germline, CDR1 is SEHNR, CDR2 FQNEAQ (reference sequence). Here the CDR3 reads CASSSTGFGELFF. CDR3 bases: TGTGCCAGCAGCTCTACAGGGTTCGGGGAGCTGTTTTTT.

The chain couples TRBV6-2 or TRBV6-3 to TRBJ2-2; D is uncertain. The CDR3 contains 12 residues. The V end lost 2 bases, the J end lost 10 bases, and 8 bases lay between the germline ends. From germline, CDR1 is MNHEY and CDR2 SVGEGT. The CDR3: CASSYRIMELFF. The CDR3 DNA is TGTGCCAGCAGTTACCGCATTATGGAGCTGTTTTTT.

This clone occurred once. The V call is TRBV28, the J call TRBJ2-7; perhaps D is TRBD1 or TRBD2 (6 bases each). Germline V gene sequence: CDR1 MDHEN, CDR2 SYDVKM. V shed 1 base and J shed 9 bases, with 13 bases lying between them. There are 13 residues in the CDR3. The CDR3 sequence: CASSLLARGGQYF. In DNA, the CDR3 is TGTGCCAGCAGTTTATTAGCCAGGGGAGGGCAGTACTTC.

The chain has TRBV5-5 and TRBJ1-2, with D tentatively TRBD1 (5 bases). The CDR3 runs to 15 residues. The V gene's germline CDR1 is SGHKS and CDR2 YYEKEE (reference sequence). Trimming cost V 4 bases and J 4 bases, with 17 bases left between them. The CDR3 DNA is TGTGCCAGCAGCCTCTGGGGGACCGGGGGCTATGGCTACACCTTC. This translates into CASSLWGTGGYGYTF.

The chain couples TRBV2 to TRBJ1-3; D call uncertain. CDR3 length: 13 amino acids. Germline V gives CDR1 SNHLY, CDR2 FYNNEI. Trimming cost V 7 bases and J 6 bases, with 13 bases left between them. This CDR3 is CASNDQLENTIYF. As DNA, the CDR3 is TGTGCCAGCAACGATCAACTGGAAAACACCATATATTTT.

This clone was observed a single time. This chain connects TRBV19 to TRBJ1-2, with D unresolved. This CDR3 is built from 17 residues. Germline V gives CDR1 LNHDA, CDR2 SQIVND (reference sequence). V lost 7 bases to trimming and J lost 1 base, with 22 bases between them. CDR3 DNA sequence: TGTGCCAGTACCCTCTCTGTTGGTCGGCGGTTTAACTATGGCTACACCTTC. Its protein is CASTLSVGRRFNYGYTF.

The J gene is TRBJ2-3, the V gene TRBV19, with TRBD2 identical over 10 bases. The CDR3 runs 18 residues. J lost 3 bases, V lost 5 bases, and 14 bases had no gene match. Per the germline V gene, CDR1 is LNHDA and CDR2 is SQIVND (reference sequence). CDR3 sequence: CASSPGLGLAGVTDTQYF. CDR3 bases: TGTGCCAGTAGTCCCGGGTTAGGCCTAGCGGGAGTGACAGATACGCAGTATTTT. Filled out from reference TRBV19 and TRBJ2-3, the complete variable domain reads DGGITQSPKYLFRKEGQNVTLSCEQNLNHDAMYWYRQDPGQGLRLIYYSQIVNDFQKGDIAEGYSVSREKKESFPLTVTSAQKNPTAFYLCASSPGLGLAGVTDTQYFGPGTRLTVL.

This chain uses TRBV10-3 with TRBJ1-5; D possibly corresponds to TRBD1 (6 bases). The CDR3 totals 14 residues. Looked up from germline, CDR1 is ENHRY and CDR2 is SYGVKD. The V and J ends lost 8 bases and 1 base respectively, with 12 bases between them. Here the CDR3 reads CAIGPGASNQPQHF. The CDR3 nucleotides are TGTGCCATCGGCCCGGGGGCGAGCAATCAGCCCCAGCATTTT.

This clone was recorded only once. The gene calls are TRBV6-5 and TRBJ1-6; D may be TRBD1 (6 bases). The ends were cut back, 7 bases at V and 9 bases at J, with 13 bases in the middle. CDR3 length equals 13 residues. The germline V gene has CDR1 MNHEY and CDR2 SVGAGI. This chain's CDR3 is CASIGQPPSPLHF. CDR3 in DNA: TGTGCCAGCATTGGACAGCCGCCTTCACCCCTCCACTTT.

The rearrangement uses TRBV6-6 and TRBJ2-2; D uncertain. The CDR3 consists of 12 residues. Trimming shortened V by 6 bases and J by 5 bases, and 7 bases separated the two germline ends. Germline assignment: CDR1 MNHNY and CDR2 SVGAGI (reference sequence). CDR3 region: CASREGTGELFF. The CDR3 DNA follows: TGTGCCAGCAGGGAAGGGACCGGGGAGCTGTTTTTT.

This chain connects TRBV6-6 to TRBJ2-3, with a weak D call TRBD2 (5 bases). The CDR3 extends over 13 amino acids. V was clipped by 5 bases and J by 3 bases, with 9 bases between them. Germline V CDR1 and CDR2: MNHNY, SVGAGI (reference sequence). CDR3 loop: CASSKTGTDTQYF. CDR3 bases: TGTGCCAGCAGTAAGACGGGGACAGATACGCAGTATTTT.

The chain uses TRBV19 and TRBJ1-5; the D is unclear. The germline V gene has CDR1 LNHDA and CDR2 SQIVND (reference sequence). Trimming removed 4 bases at V and 6 bases at J, with 19 bases between. This CDR3 region has 16 residues. CDR3 DNA: TGTGCCAGTAGTACCCCTAGAGGCAGAGTAGGTCAGCCCCAGCATTTT. It specifies CASSTPRGRVGQPQHF. Together with reference TRBV19 and TRBJ1-5, the CDR3 gives the full variable domain: DGGITQSPKYLFRKEGQNVTLSCEQNLNHDAMYWYRQDPGQGLRLIYYSQIVNDFQKGDIAEGYSVSREKKESFPLTVTSAQKNPTAFYLCASSTPRGRVGQPQHFGDGTRLSIL.

The chain joins TRBV5-1 to TRBJ2-1; 8 bases fit TRBD1. The CDR3 totals 16 residues. Germline-derived CDR1 and CDR2 are SGHRS and YFSETQ. J gave up 5 bases and V 0 bases, and 7 bases lay outside the gene matches. The CDR3 bases are TGCGCCAGCAGCTTGGTACCGGGACAGGCTAACAATGAGCAGTTCTTC. It is translated as CASSLVPGQANNEQFF.

This clone has more than one count but fewer than ten. This sequence joins TRBV4-3 and TRBJ2-5; 10 bases fit TRBD2. Germline assignment: CDR1 LGHNA and CDR2 YSLEER. This CDR3 is built from 17 residues. With 3 bases clipped from V and 5 bases from J, the junction kept 12 bases outside the gene matches. The CDR3 DNA reads as TGCGCCAGCAGCCAGACCCTTCCTAGCGGGGGCCGGGAGACCCAGTACTTC. Protein sequence: CASSQTLPSGGRETQYF.

The rearrangement uses TRBV3-1 (or the pseudogene TRBV3-2) and TRBJ2-7, with 9 bases identical to TRBD1. The CDR3 loop spans 16 amino acids. CDR1 and CDR2 (germline): LGHDT, YNNKEL (reference sequence). Trimming removed 1 base from V and 6 bases from J; junction bases left unmatched: 10. DNA for the CDR3: TGTGCCAGCAGCCAAGGTCCTCCGGGACAGGGTGGCGAGCAGTACTTC. Amino acids: CASSQGPPGQGGEQYF.

The chain carries TRBV12-3 or TRBV12-4 and TRBJ2-5; D is undetermined. This CDR3 region has 11 residues. The V end was cut by 4 bases, the J end by 3 bases, with 3 bases between. CDR3 sequence: CASSYEETQYF. CDR3 in DNA: TGTGCCAGCAGTTATGAAGAGACCCAGTACTTC.

A remark on this clone: The sample carries other DNA sequences with the same CDR3. The chain employs TRBV18 and TRBJ2-7; TRBD1 matches 7 bases. Per the germline V gene, CDR1 is KGHSH and CDR2 is LQKENI. V shed 3 bases and J 2 bases; nucleotides not matched to a gene: 4. The CDR3 sequence is 14 residues long. CDR3 amino acids: CASSPRQGTYEQYF. The CDR3 DNA sequence: TGTGCCAGCTCACCGCGACAGGGTACCTACGAGCAGTACTTC.

V usage is TRBV28 and J usage is TRBJ1-5; 9 bases match TRBD1. Germline V gene data show CDR1 as MDHEN and CDR2 as SYDVKM. The CDR3 has 14 amino acids. The V segment lost 5 bases and the J segment 5 bases; nucleotides outside the gene matches: 4. In DNA, the CDR3 is TGTGCCAGCAGTACCGGGACAGGGCATCAGCCCCAGCATTTT. Translation gives CASSTGTGHQPQHF. Based on the CDR3 plus reference TRBV28 and TRBJ1-5, the full variable domain is DVKVTQSSRYLVKRTGEKVFLECVQDMDHENMFWYRQDPGLGLRLIYFSYDVKMKEKGDIPEGYSVSREKKERFSLILESASTNQTSMYLCASSTGTGHQPQHFGDGTRLSIL.

This clone was seen once. This chain joins TRBV10-3 and TRBJ2-7; no reliable D call. The CDR3 is 15 amino acids. V lost 0 bases and J lost 0, with 9 bases in between. CDR1 ENHRY and CDR2 SYGVKD come from the germline V gene. CDR3 DNA sequence: TGTGCCATCAGTGAGTCGGGGATCCCCTCCTACGAGCAGTACTTC. This encodes CAISESGIPSYEQYF.

The genes are TRBV7-6 and TRBJ1-2; a possible D gene is TRBD1 (5 bases). V was shortened by 3 bases and J by 3 bases, with 11 bases between the two germline ends. The V gene's germline CDR1 is SGHVS and CDR2 FNYEAQ. This CDR3 contains 14 residues. In nucleotides, the CDR3 is TGTGCCAGCAGCTTTGGGGCAGGCGACTATGGCTACACCTTC. Its protein product is CASSFGAGDYGYTF.